Each of the 30 T cell receptor beta chains below was sequenced from the same sample in a study of T-cell reconstitution after alpha-beta-depleted transplantation in children. Preparation of the TCRbeta library was carried out with unique molecular identifiers. One entry per CDR3 protein results from TCRdb running MiXCR on the PCR reads. Of around 52,000 distinct CDR3 sequences listed, 5.5% to 7.5% are singletons. Specimen: PBMCs, mostly from graft donor cells, collected 60 days after TCRalphabeta/CD19-depleted stem cell transplant. These TCRs come from a female patient under 10 years old who had a stem cell transplant for aplastic anemia, so the T cells may come from the graft donor.

This rearrangement joins TRBV6-2 or TRBV6-3 to TRBJ1-4; a weak D match, TRBD1 (5 bases). With 0 bases removed from V and 13 bases from J, the gap between germline ends came to 9 bases. This CDR3 has 12 amino acids. Germline V gene sequence: CDR1 MNHEY, CDR2 SVGEGT. CDR3 sequence (DNA): TGTGCCAGCAGTTACTCGGCGCAGGGACTGTTTTTT. Translated: CASSYSAQGLFF.

This chain links TRBV5-6 with TRBJ2-1, with 10 positions matching TRBD2. The CDR3 covers 16 residues. V dropped 4 bases and J dropped 8; count of bases not matched to a gene: 12. In germline, CDR1 is SGHDT, CDR2 YYEEEE. The CDR3 here is CASSRGAASGRDEQFF. The CDR3 region has the DNA TGTGCCAGCAGCCGGGGGGCGGCTAGCGGGAGAGATGAGCAGTTCTTC.

Ten or more counts support this clonotype. The chain has TRBV12-3 or TRBV12-4 and TRBJ1-6; perhaps TRBD1 as D (6 bases). V was shortened by 3 bases and J by 5 bases, with 8 bases between the two germline ends. The CDR3 covers 14 residues. CDR3 nucleotides: TGTGCCAGCAGTTTCTACAGGGATAATTCACCCCTCCACTTT. It is translated as CASSFYRDNSPLHF.

This clonotype was seen at least ten times. This chain links TRBV20-1 with TRBJ2-5, with 8 bases fitting TRBD2. The CDR3 spans 14 residues. V lost 1 base and J lost 5; bases outside the gene matches: 6. CDR1 and CDR2 from the germline V gene are DFQATT and SNEGSKA (reference sequence). DNA for the CDR3: TGCAGTGCTAGAGTCAGCGGGAGAGAGGAGACCCAGTACTTC. It encodes CSARVSGREETQYF.

This chain's CDR3 is CASSPFAGTNQPQHF. The CDR3 coding sequence is TGTGCCAGCTCACCGTTTGCGGGGACCAATCAGCCCCAGCATTTT. V and J are TRBV18 and TRBJ1-5, with D perhaps TRBD1 (5 bases). The CDR3 length is 15 residues. V shed 3 bases and J shed 3 bases, with 12 bases lying between them. Germline assignment: CDR1 KGHSH and CDR2 LQKENI.

This clonotype was seen repeatedly, ten times or more. The chain recombines TRBV14 with TRBJ2-7; 9 positions match TRBD2. The CDR3 extends over 15 amino acids. V lost 4 bases to trimming and J lost 4 bases; unmatched junction nucleotides: 8. Germline V gives CDR1 SGHDN, CDR2 FVKESK. The CDR3 DNA follows: TGTGCCAGCAGCCCGCGTGGTAGCGGGAGTTACGAGCAGTACTTC. Protein product: CASSPRGSGSYEQYF. The variable domain in full, with the rest retrieved from reference TRBV14 and TRBJ2-7, is EAGVTQFPSHSVIEKGQTVTLRCDPISGHDNLYWYRRVMGKEIKFLLHFVKESKQDESGMPNNRFLAERTGGTYSTLKVQPAELEDSGVYFCASSPRGSGSYEQYFGPGTRLTVT.

In this sample, this clonotype turned up many times. The V call is TRBV5-1, the J call TRBJ2-2; TRBD2 matches 15 bases. The CDR3 spans 17 residues. Losses at the gene ends were 3 bases for V and 2 bases for J; bases not matched to a gene: 2. Germline CDR1 reads SGHRS; CDR2 reads YFSETQ. CDR3 sequence reads: CASSSGLAGGNTGELFF. In DNA, the CDR3 is TGCGCCAGCAGCTCGGGACTAGCGGGAGGAAACACCGGGGAGCTGTTTTTT. Full variable domain (missing parts from reference TRBV5-1 and TRBJ2-2): KAGVTQTPRYLIKTRGQQVTLSCSPISGHRSVSWYQQTPGQGLQFLFEYFSETQRNKGNFPGRFSGRQFSNSRSEMNVSTLELGDSALYLCASSSGLAGGNTGELFFGEGSRLTVL.

The table lists this clonotype with a few counts. This chain uses TRBV4-1 with TRBJ2-2; TRBD1 aligns across 7 bases. The germline CDR1 and CDR2 sequences are MGHRA and YSYEKL. The CDR3 loop spans 17 amino acids. V shed 1 base and J 1 base; nucleotides not matched to a gene: 6. The CDR3 bases are TGCGCCAGCAGCCAAGGCACCTGGGACAGGAACACCGGGGAGCTGTTTTTT. This translates into CASSQGTWDRNTGELFF.

This clonotype was detected ten times or more. The chain has TRBV29-1 and TRBJ2-2, with TRBD2 matching 8 bases. This CDR3 has 14 amino acids. V shed 6 bases, J shed 1 base, and the junction held 4 bases outside the gene matches. Germline CDR1 and CDR2: SQVTM and ANQGSEA. This chain's CDR3 is CSVQAGVNTGELFF. CDR3 nucleotide sequence: TGCAGCGTGCAAGCGGGGGTGAACACCGGGGAGCTGTTTTTT.

Details on this clonotype: A much larger clone lies one base from this, so it may be a read error. Here the CDR3 reads CASSLENYGYPF. The DNA of the CDR3 is TGTGCCAGCAGCCTAGAAAATTATGGCTACCCCTTC. The gene calls are TRBV7-9 and TRBJ1-2; D remains unclear. Germline-derived CDR1 and CDR2 are SEHNR and FQNEAQ (reference sequence). The CDR3 length is 12 residues.

This clonotype was seen repeatedly, ten times or more. The chain employs TRBV9 and TRBJ1-4, with TRBD1 matching over 7 bases. Per the germline V gene, CDR1 is SGDLS and CDR2 is YYNGEE. The V and J ends lost 4 bases and 5 bases, in that order; junction bases with no gene match: 11. The CDR3 contains 16 residues. CDR3 nucleotides: TGTGCCAGCAGCCCACGTCCAGGGGGGACAAATGAAAAACTGTTTTTT. Its protein is CASSPRPGGTNEKLFF.

This clonotype came up many times. The V gene is TRBV7-9, the J gene TRBJ1-2; D not certain. Trimming cost V 6 bases and J 0 bases, with 17 bases left between them. This CDR3 spans 16 amino acids. Per germline, CDR1 SEHNR and CDR2 FQNEAQ (reference sequence). The CDR3 spells CASRSVPTGPNYGYTF. In DNA form, the CDR3 reads TGTGCCAGCAGATCGGTCCCTACCGGGCCTAACTATGGCTACACCTTC. Looking up the rest from reference TRBV7-9 and TRBJ1-2 gives the full variable domain: DTGVSQNPRHKITKRGQNVTFRCDPISEHNRLYWYRQTLGQGPEFLTYFQNEAQLEKSRLLSDRFSAERPKGSFSTLEIQRTEQGDSAMYLCASRSVPTGPNYGYTFGSGTRLTVV.

The chain links TRBV12-3 or TRBV12-4 to TRBJ2-7; 10 bases align to TRBD1. With V trimmed by 6 bases and J by 2 bases, 4 bases remained unmatched. CDR3 size: 14 residues. Here the CDR3 DNA reads TGTGCCAGCAGGCCGGGACAGGGGCCCTACGAGCAGTACTTC. It translates to CASRPGQGPYEQYF.

In this sample, this clonotype turned up many times. The gene calls are TRBV7-9 and TRBJ1-1; D unresolved. Germline CDR1 reads SEHNR; CDR2 reads FQNEAQ (reference sequence). This CDR3 comprises 13 residues. Trimming pared 5 bases from V and 5 bases from J, leaving 12 bases between. CDR3 nucleotide sequence: TGTGCCAGCAGCCCCTCTGGGCAGACTGAAGCTTTCTTT. It encodes CASSPSGQTEAFF.

This clonotype is deemed large. This chain uses TRBV28 with TRBJ1-5; TRBD1 is a possible D gene (6 bases). Per the germline V gene, CDR1 is MDHEN and CDR2 is SYDVKM. CDR3 length: 14 amino acids. Trimming took 8 bases from V and 5 from J, leaving 16 bases between them. CDR3 bases: TGTGCCAGCTTTTTACGGCAGGGGCATCAGCCCCAGCATTTT. It is translated as CASFLRQGHQPQHF.

As to this clonotype: This clone may be a read error of a much larger clone one base away. J is TRBJ1-2 and V is TRBV6-5, with 7 nucleotides matching TRBD1. Germline CDR1 is MNHEY and CDR2 is SVGAGI. V lost 2 bases, J lost 7 bases, and 10 bases stayed unmatched. The CDR3 covers 15 residues. The CDR3 region is CASSYHDREFTGYTF. Written as DNA, the CDR3 is TGTGCCAGCAGTTACCACGACAGGGAGTTCACTGGCTACACCTTC.

This clonotype was counted at least ten times. V gene TRBV7-9 combines with J gene TRBJ2-5; D remains unclear. V was trimmed by 0 bases and J by 4 bases, leaving 3 bases between them. This CDR3 has 12 residues. Germline V gene data show CDR1 as SEHNR and CDR2 as FQNEAQ (reference sequence). The CDR3 nucleotides are TGTGCCAGCAGCTTAGCCGGAGAGACCCAGTACTTC. It codes for CASSLAGETQYF.

This clonotype was picked up a small number of times. V is TRBV20-1 and J is TRBJ2-1; D possibly corresponds to TRBD2 (6 bases). The CDR3 is 14 amino acids. CDR1 and CDR2 from the germline V gene are DFQATT and SNEGSKA (reference sequence). The germline V and J ends were trimmed by 4 bases and 7 bases, with 17 bases remaining between them. The CDR3 here is CSATFPVGGNEQFF. The CDR3 nucleotides read TGCAGTGCTACCTTTCCCGTGGGGGGAAATGAGCAGTTCTTC.

At least ten counts were recorded for this clonotype. The chain couples TRBV20-1 to TRBJ1-1; 8 bases are shared with TRBD1. V gave up 2 bases and J gave up 0 bases; unmatched junction bases: 2. The CDR3 has 14 residues. Germline CDR1 and CDR2: DFQATT and SNEGSKA (reference sequence). CDR3 loop: CSARLQGVNTEAFF. The CDR3, as DNA: TGCAGTGCTAGACTACAGGGGGTGAACACTGAAGCTTTCTTT.

This clonotype was picked up many times. This chain joins TRBV15 and TRBJ1-6; D gene unclear. The germline CDR1 and CDR2 sequences are LNHNV and YYDKDF (reference sequence). The CDR3 totals 16 residues. V was clipped by 1 base and J by 6 bases, with 13 bases between them. This CDR3 reads CATSRVSGSANSPLHF. The CDR3 region has the DNA TGTGCCACCAGCAGAGTCTCAGGATCGGCTAATTCACCCCTCCACTTT.

V gene TRBV5-8 combines with J gene TRBJ2-3, with D perhaps TRBD1 (7 bases). Germline CDR1 SGHTS, CDR2 YDEGEE. V shed 4 bases and J shed 7 bases, with 31 bases lying between them. The CDR3 runs 19 residues. CDR3 loop: CASSDTSGGTVERGYTQYF. The CDR3 coding sequence is TGTGCCAGCAGCGATACAAGTGGGGGGACAGTGGAAAGAGGCTATACGCAGTATTTT.

This clonotype has ten or more counts. The chain employs TRBV11-2 and TRBJ2-3, with D perhaps matching TRBD2 (5 bases). Trimming shortened V by 5 bases and J by 0 bases, and 18 bases separated the two germline ends. In germline, CDR1 is SGHAT, CDR2 FQNNGV. CDR3 length equals 17 residues. In nucleotides, the CDR3 is TGTGCCAGCAGCCTACTCAGGAAGAGGGTCAGCACAGATACGCAGTATTTT. Residues: CASSLLRKRVSTDTQYF.

The table lists this clonotype with many counts. The V gene is TRBV7-6, the J gene TRBJ2-5, with D possibly being TRBD2 (6 bases). Germline loops: CDR1 SGHVS, CDR2 FNYEAQ. Trimming left V 5 bases short and J 4 bases short, with 11 bases between. The length of the CDR3 is 13 residues. The CDR3 region has the DNA TGTGCCAGCAGCCACGGGGGATCAGAGACCCAGTACTTC. It specifies CASSHGGSETQYF.

This clonotype occurred many times. V is TRBV5-1 and J is TRBJ2-7; 9 bases agree with TRBD1. CDR3 length: 17 amino acids. Germline V lookup: CDR1 SGHRS, CDR2 YFSETQ. V lost 1 base, J lost 0 bases, and 8 bases stayed unmatched. The CDR3 bases are TGCGCCAGCAGCTTGCCGGGACAGGGCCTTTTCTCCTACGAGCAGTACTTC. Its translation is CASSLPGQGLFSYEQYF.

Ten or more counts support this clonotype. The chain links TRBV9 to TRBJ1-6; no clear D gene. This CDR3 comprises 14 residues. The V gene lost 9 bases and the J gene lost 0 bases, with 10 bases spanning the gap. Germline CDR1 reads SGDLS; CDR2 reads YYNGEE. Here the CDR3 reads CATGVGSYNSPLHF. CDR3 DNA sequence: TGTGCCACCGGAGTGGGCTCCTATAATTCACCCCTCCACTTT.

This clonotype appeared a few times. This chain links TRBV7-8 with TRBJ1-2; D may be TRBD1 (5 bases). V was clipped by 5 bases and J by 2 bases, with 12 bases between them. The CDR3 covers 14 residues. CDR1 is SGHVS and CDR2 is FQNEAQ in the germline V gene. The CDR3 DNA sequence: TGTGCCAGCAGCCCGGGACCGCTAAACTATGGCTACACCTTC. Encoded protein: CASSPGPLNYGYTF.

This clonotype was recorded many times. The chain couples TRBV10-3 to TRBJ2-3; maybe TRBD2 (5 bases). The germline V and J ends were trimmed by 4 bases and 4 bases, with 9 bases remaining between them. CDR3 length equals 13 residues. CDR1 and CDR2 (germline): ENHRY, SYGVKD. CDR3 sequence (DNA): TGTGCCATCAGTGGGACTGAGGCAGATACGCAGTATTTT. This encodes CAISGTEADTQYF.

This clonotype was counted ten times or more. The V and J genes are TRBV20-1 and TRBJ2-5, with TRBD2 identical over 8 bases. This CDR3 has 16 amino acids. The V and J ends lost 1 base and 0 bases, in that order; junction bases with no gene match: 7. Germline CDR1 DFQATT, CDR2 SNEGSKA (reference sequence). CDR3 region: CSARGFPTSDQETQYF. CDR3 coding DNA: TGCAGTGCTAGAGGGTTTCCGACTAGCGACCAAGAGACCCAGTACTTC.

There are many counts of this clonotype. This chain uses TRBV6-2 or TRBV6-3 with TRBJ2-7; possible D gene TRBD2, 6 bases. Trimming left V 11 bases short and J 3 bases short, with 17 bases between. This CDR3 has 13 residues. CDR1 is MNHEY and CDR2 is SVGEGT in the germline V gene. The CDR3 nucleotides read TGTGCCCACAAAGGGGCGGGGCGCTACGAGCAGTACTTC. Translated, it gives CAHKGAGRYEQYF.

The chain joins TRBV10-2 to TRBJ2-2, with D unresolved. Germline assignment: CDR1 WSHSY and CDR2 SAAADI. Trimming removed 6 bases at V and 1 base at J, with 24 bases between. CDR3 length: 19 amino acids. DNA for the CDR3: TGCGCCAGCAGGGGTTCCACCGGACGCAGTTCTATGAACACCGGGGAGCTGTTTTTT. Encoded protein: CASRGSTGRSSMNTGELFF.